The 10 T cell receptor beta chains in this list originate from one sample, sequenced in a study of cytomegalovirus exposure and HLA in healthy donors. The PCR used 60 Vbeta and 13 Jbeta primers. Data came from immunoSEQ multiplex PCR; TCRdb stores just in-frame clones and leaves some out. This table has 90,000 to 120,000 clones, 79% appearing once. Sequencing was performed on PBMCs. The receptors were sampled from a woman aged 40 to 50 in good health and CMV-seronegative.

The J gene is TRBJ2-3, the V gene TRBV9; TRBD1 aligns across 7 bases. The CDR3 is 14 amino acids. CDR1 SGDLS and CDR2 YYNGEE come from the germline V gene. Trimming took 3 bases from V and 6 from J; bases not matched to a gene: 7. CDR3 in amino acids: CASSATGTADTQYF. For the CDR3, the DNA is TGTGCCAGCAGCGCTACGGGGACAGCGGATACGCAGTATTTT.

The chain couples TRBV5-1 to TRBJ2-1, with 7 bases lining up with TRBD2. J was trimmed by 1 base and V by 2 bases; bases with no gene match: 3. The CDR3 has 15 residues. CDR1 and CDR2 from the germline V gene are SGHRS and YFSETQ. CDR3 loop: CASSLGEGSYNEQFF. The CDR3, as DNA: TGCGCCAGCAGCTTAGGGGAGGGGTCCTACAATGAGCAGTTCTTC.

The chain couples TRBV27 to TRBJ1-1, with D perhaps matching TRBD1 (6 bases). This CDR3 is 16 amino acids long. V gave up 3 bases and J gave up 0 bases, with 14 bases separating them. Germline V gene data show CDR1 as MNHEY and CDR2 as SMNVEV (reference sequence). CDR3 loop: CASSFRPTGMNTEAFF. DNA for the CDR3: TGTGCCAGCAGTTTTCGACCGACAGGTATGAACACTGAAGCTTTCTTT.

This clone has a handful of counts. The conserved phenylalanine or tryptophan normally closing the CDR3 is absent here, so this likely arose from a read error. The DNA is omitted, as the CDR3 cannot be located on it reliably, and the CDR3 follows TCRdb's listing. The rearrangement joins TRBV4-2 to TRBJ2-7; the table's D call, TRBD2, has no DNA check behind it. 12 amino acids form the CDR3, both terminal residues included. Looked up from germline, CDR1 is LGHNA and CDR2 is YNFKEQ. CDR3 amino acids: CASSQASREALL.

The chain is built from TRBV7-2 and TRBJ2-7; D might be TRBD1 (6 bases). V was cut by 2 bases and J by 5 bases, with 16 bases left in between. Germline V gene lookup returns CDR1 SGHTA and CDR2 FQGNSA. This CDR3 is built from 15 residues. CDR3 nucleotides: TGTGCCAGCAGCTTAAGGGCGGACAGTGTGGACGAGCAGTACTTC. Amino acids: CASSLRADSVDEQYF. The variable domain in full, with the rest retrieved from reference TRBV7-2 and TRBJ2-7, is GAGVSQSPSNKVTEKGKDVELRCDPISGHTALYWYRQSLGQGLEFLIYFQGNSAPDKSGLPSDRFSAERTGGSVSTLTIQRTQQEDSAVYLCASSLRADSVDEQYFGPGTRLTVT.

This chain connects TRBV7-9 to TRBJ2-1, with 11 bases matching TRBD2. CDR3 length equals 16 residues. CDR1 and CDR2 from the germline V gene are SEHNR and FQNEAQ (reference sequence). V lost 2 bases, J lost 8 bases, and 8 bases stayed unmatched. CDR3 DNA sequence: TGTGCCAGCAGCTTAATAGCGGGAGGGTTTCTCGATGAGCAGTTCTTC. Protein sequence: CASSLIAGGFLDEQFF.

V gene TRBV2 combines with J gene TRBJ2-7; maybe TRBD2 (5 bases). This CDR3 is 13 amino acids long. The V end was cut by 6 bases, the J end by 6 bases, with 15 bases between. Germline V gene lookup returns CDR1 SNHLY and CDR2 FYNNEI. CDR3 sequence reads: CASRGLLFGEQYF. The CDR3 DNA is TGTGCCAGCAGAGGACTCCTCTTCGGCGAGCAGTACTTC.

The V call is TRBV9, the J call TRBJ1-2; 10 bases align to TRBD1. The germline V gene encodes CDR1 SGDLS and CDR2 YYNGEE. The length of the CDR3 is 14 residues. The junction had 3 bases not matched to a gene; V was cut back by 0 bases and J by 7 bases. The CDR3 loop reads CASSVGQGAGGYTF. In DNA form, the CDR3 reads TGTGCCAGCAGCGTAGGACAGGGGGCGGGTGGCTACACCTTC.

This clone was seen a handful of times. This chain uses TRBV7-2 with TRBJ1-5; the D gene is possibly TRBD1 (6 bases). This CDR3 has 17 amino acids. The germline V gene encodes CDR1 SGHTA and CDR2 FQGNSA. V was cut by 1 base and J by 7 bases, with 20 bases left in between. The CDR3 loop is CASSLGGGRGQGQPQHF. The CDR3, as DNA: TGTGCCAGCAGCTTAGGGGGGGGGCGGGGGCAAGGACAGCCCCAGCATTTT.

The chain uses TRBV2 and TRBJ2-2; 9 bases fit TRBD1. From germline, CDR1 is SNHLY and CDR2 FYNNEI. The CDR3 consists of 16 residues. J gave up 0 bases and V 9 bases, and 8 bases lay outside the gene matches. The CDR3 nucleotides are TGTGCCAGAGGGGACAGGGTTGCCTCGAACACCGGGGAGCTGTTTTTT. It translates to CARGDRVASNTGELFF.